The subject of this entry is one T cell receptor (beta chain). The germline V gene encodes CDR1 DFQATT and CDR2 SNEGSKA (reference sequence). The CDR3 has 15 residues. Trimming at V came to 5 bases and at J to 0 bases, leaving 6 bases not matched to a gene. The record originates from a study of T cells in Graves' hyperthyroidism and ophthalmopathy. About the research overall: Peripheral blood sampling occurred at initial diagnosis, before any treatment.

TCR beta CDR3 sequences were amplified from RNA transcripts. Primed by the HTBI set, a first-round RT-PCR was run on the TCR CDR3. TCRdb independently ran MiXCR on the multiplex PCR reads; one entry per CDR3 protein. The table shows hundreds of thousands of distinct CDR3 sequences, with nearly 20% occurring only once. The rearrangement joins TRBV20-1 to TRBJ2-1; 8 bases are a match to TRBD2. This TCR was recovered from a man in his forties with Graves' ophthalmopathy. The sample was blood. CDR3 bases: TGCAGTGCTTATATTAGCGGGATCTCCTACAATGAGCAGTTCTTC. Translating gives CSAYISGISYNEQFF.